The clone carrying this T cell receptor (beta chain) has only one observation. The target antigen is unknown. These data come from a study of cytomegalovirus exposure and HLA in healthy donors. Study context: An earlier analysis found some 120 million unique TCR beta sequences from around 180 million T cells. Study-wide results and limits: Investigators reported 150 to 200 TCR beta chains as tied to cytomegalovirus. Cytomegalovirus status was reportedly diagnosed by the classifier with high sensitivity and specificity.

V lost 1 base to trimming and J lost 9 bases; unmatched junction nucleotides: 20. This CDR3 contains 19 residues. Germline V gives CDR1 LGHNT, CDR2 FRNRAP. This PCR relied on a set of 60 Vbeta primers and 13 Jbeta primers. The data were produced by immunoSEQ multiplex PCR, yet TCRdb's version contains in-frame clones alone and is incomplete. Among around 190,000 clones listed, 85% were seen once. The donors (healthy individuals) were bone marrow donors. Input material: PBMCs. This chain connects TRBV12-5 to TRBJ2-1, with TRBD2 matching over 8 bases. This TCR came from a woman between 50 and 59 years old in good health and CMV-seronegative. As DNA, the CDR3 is TGTGCTAGTGGTTTGGCCAAACCACCCCCCGGGACTAGAATGCCTGAGCAGTTCTTC. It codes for CASGLAKPPPGTRMPEQFF.